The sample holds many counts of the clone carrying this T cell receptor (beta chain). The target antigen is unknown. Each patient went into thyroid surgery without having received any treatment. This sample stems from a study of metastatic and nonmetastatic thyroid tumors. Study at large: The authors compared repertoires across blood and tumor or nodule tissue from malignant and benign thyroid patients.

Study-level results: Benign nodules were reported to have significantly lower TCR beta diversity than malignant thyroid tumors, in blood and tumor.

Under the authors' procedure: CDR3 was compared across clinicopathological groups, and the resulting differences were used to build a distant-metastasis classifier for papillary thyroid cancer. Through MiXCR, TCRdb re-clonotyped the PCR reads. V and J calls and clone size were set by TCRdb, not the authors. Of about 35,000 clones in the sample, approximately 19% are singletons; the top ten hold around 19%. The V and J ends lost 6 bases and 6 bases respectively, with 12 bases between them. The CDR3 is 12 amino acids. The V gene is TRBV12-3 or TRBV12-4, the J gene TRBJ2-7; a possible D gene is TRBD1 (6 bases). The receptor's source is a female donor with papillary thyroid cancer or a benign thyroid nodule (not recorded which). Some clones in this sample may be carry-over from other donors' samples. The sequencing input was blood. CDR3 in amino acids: CASSRQASEQYF. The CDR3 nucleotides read TGTGCCAGCAGCCGACAGGCGAGCGAGCAGTACTTC.